A selection of T cell receptor beta chains follows, all from one sample in a study of blood T cell repertoires in COVID-19. TCRdb's table, derived via immunoSEQ multiplex PCR, lists solely in-frame clones and lacks some. The repertoire holds some 150,000 clones, with 85% to 90% as singletons. The specimen was peripheral blood. These TCRs come from a man between 45 and 60 years old with active COVID-19. Each CDR3 is given with its conserved first and last residue. Fields, in order: clone size, V gene, CDR3 length, D gene, J gene, CDR3 protein, CDR3 DNA. A D gene is named only where the DNA matches it firmly. A clone size is listed for some rows: how often the clone was seen (once, few, many), or a class if it is expanded.

NA	TRBV6-4	16	NA	TRBJ2-7	CASSDSTRGTPSEQYF	TGTGCCAGCAGTGACTCGACTCGAGGCACTCCGTCCGAGCAGTACTTC
NA	TRBV7-3	15	TRBD2	TRBJ2-5	CASSMTSGGKETQYF	TGTGCCAGCAGCATGACTAGCGGGGGGAAGGAGACCCAGTACTTC
NA	TRBV5-1	14	TRBD1	TRBJ2-7	CASRSGTGFYEQYF	TGCGCCAGCAGATCCGGGACAGGGTTCTACGAGCAGTACTTC
NA	TRBV6-2/TRBV6-3	19	TRBD1	TRBJ2-2	CASSYGGQGIGGVTGELFF	TGTGCCAGCAGTTACGGGGGACAGGGGATAGGCGGGGTCACCGGGGAGCTGTTTTTT
NA	TRBV11-3	13	TRBD1	TRBJ1-1	CASSLTGGTEAFF	TGTGCCAGCAGTTTGACAGGGGGCACTGAAGCTTTCTTT
NA	TRBV6-1	16	NA	TRBJ2-1	CASSEDWGGGYNEQFF	TGTGCCAGCAGTGAAGATTGGGGGGGCGGCTACAATGAGCAGTTCTTC
once	TRBV7-3	17	TRBD2	TRBJ2-1	CASSSSGRASGRNEQFF	TGTGCCAGCAGCTCCAGTGGGCGGGCTAGCGGGAGAAATGAGCAGTTCTTC
NA	TRBV3-1/TRBV3-2	18	NA	TRBJ1-6	CASSHLPWAGSYNSPLHF	TGTGCCAGCAGCCACTTACCGTGGGCAGGCTCCTATAATTCACCCCTCCACTTT
NA	TRBV19	14	NA	TRBJ1-5	CASSEQGSNQPQHF	TGTGCCAGTAGTGAACAGGGTTCCAATCAGCCCCAGCATTTT
NA	TRBV19	15	TRBD1	TRBJ1-2	CASSIGTGPNYGYTF	TGTGCCAGTAGTATCGGGACAGGGCCTAACTATGGCTACACCTTC
NA	TRBV18	15	TRBD2	TRBJ2-1	CASSPPAGLETEQFF	TGTGCCAGCTCACCCCCCGCAGGACTAGAAACTGAGCAGTTCTTC